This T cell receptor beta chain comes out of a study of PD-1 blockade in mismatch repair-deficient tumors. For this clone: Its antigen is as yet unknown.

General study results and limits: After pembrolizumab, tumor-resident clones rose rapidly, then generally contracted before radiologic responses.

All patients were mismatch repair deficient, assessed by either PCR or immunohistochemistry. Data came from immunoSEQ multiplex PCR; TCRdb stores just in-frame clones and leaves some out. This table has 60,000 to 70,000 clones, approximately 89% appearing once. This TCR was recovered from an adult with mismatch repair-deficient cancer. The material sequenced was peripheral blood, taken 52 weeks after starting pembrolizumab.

In DNA, the CDR3 is TGTGCCAGCAGCGTAGCCGGGGACTCCTACAATGAGCAGTTCTTC. Its translation is CASSVAGDSYNEQFF. The chain combines TRBV9 with TRBJ2-1, with a weak D call TRBD2 (5 bases). Trimming took 0 bases from V and 0 from J, leaving 7 bases between them. The germline CDR1 and CDR2 sequences are SGDLS and YYNGEE. The CDR3 consists of 15 residues. The full variable domain, with the rest looked up from reference TRBV9 and TRBJ2-1, is DSGVTQTPKHLITATGQRVTLRCSPRSGDLSVYWYQQSLDQGLQFLIQYYNGEERAKGNILERFSAQQFPDLHSELNLSSLELGDSALYFCASSVAGDSYNEQFFGPGTRLTVL.